These 19 T cell receptor beta chains were sequenced from one sample in a study of response to subunit inactivated influenza vaccine. From the RT-PCR reads, TCRdb called clonotypes with MiXCR, one entry per CDR3 protein. The sample includes about 500,000 distinct CDR3 sequences, 16% of them seen just once. The sample in question was CD4+ T cells sorted from PBMCs, obtained less than 30 months after vaccination. These receptors originate from a man aged 45 to 70 who received an inactivated influenza vaccine.

This clonotype was picked up a small number of times. The chain employs TRBV10-3 and TRBJ1-2; weak D call: TRBD1 (5 bases). Trimming removed 4 bases from V and 0 bases from J, with 9 bases in between. The CDR3 runs to 14 residues. In germline, CDR1 is ENHRY, CDR2 SYGVKD. The CDR3 region is CAISVRGANYGYTF. The CDR3 bases are TGTGCCATCAGTGTACGGGGGGCTAACTATGGCTACACCTTC.

This chain uses TRBV12-3 or TRBV12-4 with TRBJ1-4; D is unresolved. The CDR3 spans 14 residues. Trimming left V 4 bases short and J 7 bases short, with 13 bases between. The CDR3 nucleotides read TGTGCCAGCAGTTGGAGGGAAGACGGTGAAAAACTGTTTTTT. Amino acids: CASSWREDGEKLFF.

The V gene is TRBV5-5, the J gene TRBJ1-1; 12 bases agree with TRBD1. With 3 bases clipped from V and 3 bases from J, the junction kept 0 bases outside the gene matches. The length of the CDR3 is 14 residues. Germline CDR1 reads SGHKS; CDR2 reads YYEKEE (reference sequence). CDR3 coding DNA: TGTGCCAGCAGCTGGGACAGGGGGCACACTGAAGCTTTCTTT. Protein sequence: CASSWDRGHTEAFF.

The chain is built from TRBV20-1 and TRBJ1-1; no firm D call. The germline V and J ends were trimmed by 5 bases and 5 bases, with 12 bases remaining between them. The CDR3 consists of 12 residues. CDR1 and CDR2 from the germline V gene are DFQATT and SNEGSKA (reference sequence). The CDR3 loop is CSADTTGTEAFF. CDR3 bases: TGCAGTGCTGACACGACGGGTACTGAAGCTTTCTTT.

Comments on this clonotype: A read error may be the cause here, since a much bigger clone is one base away. The chain has TRBV7-9 and TRBJ2-4, with a tentative D call TRBD1 (5 bases). Trimming cost V 5 bases and J 5 bases, with 22 bases left between them. CDR3 size: 17 residues. CDR1 SEHNR and CDR2 FQNEAQ come from the germline V gene (reference sequence). The CDR3 DNA is TGTGCCAGCAGCCGCAAAGACCAGGGTGGGTGGGAAAACATTCAGTACTTC. It is translated as CASSRKDQGGWENIQYF.

The chain has TRBV7-2 and TRBJ2-1; D gene unclear. The CDR3 covers 11 residues. The germline gives CDR1 SGHTA, CDR2 FQGNSA. V lost 1 base, J lost 15 bases, and 10 bases lay in between. CDR3 coding DNA: TGTGCCAGCAGCTTAGTGGGCGCTCCGTTCTTC. Protein: CASSLVGAPFF.

V gene TRBV5-6 combines with J gene TRBJ2-2; D call uncertain. V lost 4 bases and J lost 7, with 11 bases in between. The CDR3 is 13 amino acids. Per the germline V gene, CDR1 is SGHDT and CDR2 is YYEEEE. CDR3 bases: TGTGCCAGCAGCCTCCTAGGAAGCGGGGAGCTGTTTTTT. Protein: CASSLLGSGELFF.

This clonotype was seen a few times. This sequence joins TRBV5-1 and TRBJ2-3; TRBD2 matches at 7 bases. This CDR3 is 16 amino acids long. In germline, CDR1 is SGHRS, CDR2 YFSETQ. V lost 4 bases, J lost 0 bases, and 8 bases stayed unmatched. The DNA for the CDR3 is TGCGCCAGCAGCACCCACACTAGCGAAAGCACAGATACGCAGTATTTT. Amino acid sequence: CASSTHTSESTDTQYF. The variable domain in full, with the rest retrieved from reference TRBV5-1 and TRBJ2-3, is KAGVTQTPRYLIKTRGQQVTLSCSPISGHRSVSWYQQTPGQGLQFLFEYFSETQRNKGNFPGRFSGRQFSNSRSEMNVSTLELGDSALYLCASSTHTSESTDTQYFGPGTRLTVL.

This clonotype was seen a handful of times. The CDR3 region is CASSQDLAGWNEQFF. For the CDR3, the DNA is TGTGCCAGCAGCCAAGACCTGGCAGGGTGGAATGAGCAGTTCTTC. The gene calls are TRBV3-1 and TRBJ2-1, with a possible D match to TRBD1 (5 bases). Germline-derived CDR1 and CDR2 are LGHDT and YNNKEL (reference sequence). Deletions cut 0 bases from V and 7 bases from J, with 13 bases between. This CDR3 spans 15 amino acids.

This clonotype was counted only a few times. V gene TRBV5-1 combines with J gene TRBJ1-6; perhaps TRBD1 as D (6 bases). The CDR3 totals 16 residues. V was trimmed by 3 bases and J by 8 bases, leaving 18 bases between them. Germline CDR1 and CDR2: SGHRS and YFSETQ. CDR3 coding DNA: TGCGCCAGCAGCTCTCCCGGGACATTGAGGGATTCACCCCTCCACTTT. It is translated as CASSSPGTLRDSPLHF.

The rearrangement joins TRBV28 to TRBJ1-5, with TRBD1 matching 9 bases. Germline values: CDR1 MDHEN, CDR2 SYDVKM. This CDR3 contains 15 residues. The trim removed 4 bases at V and 7 bases at J, leaving 8 bases unmatched. The CDR3 DNA follows: TGTGCCAGCAGTTCGGGACAGGGTACCGAGCAGCCCCAGCATTTT. Translation: CASSSGQGTEQPQHF. The full variable domain, completed using reference TRBV28 and TRBJ1-5, is DVKVTQSSRYLVKRTGEKVFLECVQDMDHENMFWYRQDPGLGLRLIYFSYDVKMKEKGDIPEGYSVSREKKERFSLILESASTNQTSMYLCASSSGQGTEQPQHFGDGTRLSIL.

The chain carries TRBV21-1 and TRBJ2-4; the DNA was not compared with TRBD1, the D call given in the table. TRBV21-1 represents a pseudogene. The CDR3 is made up of 16 amino acids. The CDR3 DNA sequence: TGTGCCAGCAGCAAGGGGAGACGGGGGGCCAAAAACATTCAGTACTTC. Its translation: CASSKGRRGAKNIQYF.

The chain links TRBV12-3 or TRBV12-4 to TRBJ2-3, with TRBD2 matching 12 bases. The V segment lost 5 bases and the J segment 0 bases; nucleotides outside the gene matches: 3. This CDR3 has 16 residues. In DNA form, the CDR3 reads TGTGCCAGCAGTCAGACTAGCGGGGGTAGCACAGATACGCAGTATTTT. This gives the protein CASSQTSGGSTDTQYF.

This clonotype occurred many times. This chain joins TRBV5-1 and TRBJ2-1, with 7 bases that match TRBD2. The V and J ends lost 0 bases and 2 bases, in that order; junction bases with no gene match: 2. This CDR3 is built from 15 residues. Germline-derived CDR1 and CDR2 are SGHRS and YFSETQ. CDR3: CASSLGSGPYNEQFF. DNA of the CDR3: TGCGCCAGCAGCTTGGGTAGCGGGCCCTACAATGAGCAGTTCTTC. Filled out from reference TRBV5-1 and TRBJ2-1, the complete variable domain reads KAGVTQTPRYLIKTRGQQVTLSCSPISGHRSVSWYQQTPGQGLQFLFEYFSETQRNKGNFPGRFSGRQFSNSRSEMNVSTLELGDSALYLCASSLGSGPYNEQFFGPGTRLTVL.

The sample holds many counts of this clonotype. The genes are TRBV29-1 and TRBJ2-3, with D maybe TRBD1 (6 bases). The germline V gene encodes CDR1 SQVTM and CDR2 ANQGSEA. Trimming cost V 4 bases and J 0 bases, with 11 bases left between them. The CDR3 loop spans 14 amino acids. The CDR3 loop reads CSVGVGQSTDTQYF. CDR3 nucleotide sequence: TGCAGCGTTGGGGTGGGACAAAGCACAGATACGCAGTATTTT.

There are a few counts of this clonotype. The chain links TRBV7-9 to TRBJ2-2; TRBD1 is a possible D gene (5 bases). V lost 5 bases to trimming and J lost 4 bases, with 11 bases between them. CDR3 length equals 14 residues. Germline CDR1 and CDR2: SEHNR and FQNEAQ (reference sequence). The DNA of the CDR3 is TGTGCCAGCAGCCGCACCAGGGTCACCGGGGAGCTGTTTTTT. Amino acid sequence: CASSRTRVTGELFF.

This clonotype was seen many times. The chain employs TRBV20-1 and TRBJ1-2; D uncertain. CDR3 length: 13 amino acids. Germline V gene sequence: CDR1 DFQATT, CDR2 SNEGSKA (reference sequence). V lost 2 bases to trimming and J lost 3 bases, with 10 bases between them. CDR3 in amino acids: CSARPIRHYGYTF. As DNA, the CDR3 is TGCAGTGCTAGACCGATTCGGCACTATGGCTACACCTTC.

Only a few counts were recorded for this clonotype. This sequence joins TRBV28 and TRBJ1-5; unclear D gene. Trimming took off 1 base at V and 7 bases at J, with 5 bases between the two ends. The length of the CDR3 is 12 residues. The V gene's germline CDR1 is MDHEN and CDR2 SYDVKM. CDR3 in amino acids: CASSLSGQPQHF. DNA of the CDR3: TGTGCCAGCAGTTTATCTGGCCAGCCCCAGCATTTT.

This clonotype was detected only a few times. DNA of the CDR3: TGTGCCATCAGCGAGCGGGAGTTGTCAGATACGCAGTATTTT. Protein: CAISERELSDTQYF. The chain couples TRBV10-3 to TRBJ2-3; 8 bases match TRBD2. V trimming: 6 bases; J trimming: 4 bases; junction bases outside the gene matches: 6. This CDR3 region has 14 residues. Germline values: CDR1 ENHRY, CDR2 SYGVKD.